This entry concerns a single T cell receptor beta chain. This specimen belongs to a study of blood T cell repertoires in COVID-19. V lost 3 bases to trimming and J lost 2 bases, with 7 bases between them. Per germline, CDR1 MNHEY and CDR2 SMNVEV (reference sequence). CDR3 length equals 14 residues. Assay: immunoSEQ multiplex PCR; the TCRdb copy retains only in-frame clones and omits some. The sample lists over 150,000 clones, about 85% seen once, with 8.3% in the top ten. Seattle's enrolled individuals joined amid active infection and were then monitored longitudinally. The J gene is TRBJ1-4, the V gene TRBV27; tentative D call: TRBD1 (5 bases). This sequence was found in a woman aged 55 to 70 with COVID-19, enrolled during active disease. Sequenced input: peripheral blood. This CDR3 reads CASSFAGTNEKLFF. The CDR3, as DNA: TGTGCCAGCAGTTTTGCAGGGACTAATGAAAAACTGTTTTTT.